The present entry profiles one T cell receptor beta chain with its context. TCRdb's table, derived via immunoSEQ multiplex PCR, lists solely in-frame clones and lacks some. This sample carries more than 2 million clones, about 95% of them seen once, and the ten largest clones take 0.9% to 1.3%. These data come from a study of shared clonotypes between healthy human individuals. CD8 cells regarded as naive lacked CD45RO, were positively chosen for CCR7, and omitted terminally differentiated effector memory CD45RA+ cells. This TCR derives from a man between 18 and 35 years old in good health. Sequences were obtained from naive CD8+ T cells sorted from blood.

CDR3 DNA sequence: TGTGCCAGCAGCTATGGACAGTTGGAAGAGACCCAGTACTTC. It translates to CASSYGQLEETQYF. The rearrangement links TRBV7-9 to TRBJ2-5; weak D call: TRBD1 (6 bases). This CDR3 region has 14 residues. V was pared by 4 bases and J by 3 bases, with 12 bases between. CDR1 is SEHNR and CDR2 is FQNEAQ in the germline V gene (reference sequence).